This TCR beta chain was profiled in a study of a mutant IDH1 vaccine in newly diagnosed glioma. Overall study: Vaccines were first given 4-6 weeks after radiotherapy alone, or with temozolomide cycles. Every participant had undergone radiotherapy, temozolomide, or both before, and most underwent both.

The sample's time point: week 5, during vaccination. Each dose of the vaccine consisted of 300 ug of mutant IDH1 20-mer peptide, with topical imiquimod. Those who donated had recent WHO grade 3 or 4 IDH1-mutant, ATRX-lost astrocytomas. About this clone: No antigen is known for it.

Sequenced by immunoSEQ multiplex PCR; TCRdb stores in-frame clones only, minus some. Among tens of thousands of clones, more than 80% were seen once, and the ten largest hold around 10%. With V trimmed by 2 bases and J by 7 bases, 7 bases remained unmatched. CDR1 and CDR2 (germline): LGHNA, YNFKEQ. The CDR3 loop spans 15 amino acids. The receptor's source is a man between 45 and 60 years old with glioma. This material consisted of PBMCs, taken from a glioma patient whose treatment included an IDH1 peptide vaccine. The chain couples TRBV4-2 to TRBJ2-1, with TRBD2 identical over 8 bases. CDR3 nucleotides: TGTGCCAGCAGCCAATCAGCGGGAGTGGGGAATGAGCAGTTCTTC. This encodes CASSQSAGVGNEQFF.